This T cell receptor beta chain was sequenced during a study of metastatic and nonmetastatic thyroid tumors. Study background: Where malignant and benign thyroid patients were concerned, repertoires were compared across blood and tumor or nodule tissue.

From the PCR reads, TCRdb re-called clones with MiXCR. Altogether some 93,000 clones are present, roughly 13% being singletons, with the ten largest covering approximately 10%. CDR1 and CDR2 (germline): LNHDA, SQIVND (reference sequence). V was shortened by 3 bases and J by 4 bases, with 10 bases between the two germline ends. CDR3 length: 14 amino acids. This clone was seen a few times. Its antigen is currently unknown. Findings and caveats of the study: Compared with benign nodules, malignant thyroid tumors were reported to have significantly higher TCR beta diversity in both blood and tumor.

Thyroid surgery was preceded by no treatment in any patient. The clonotype comes from a female donor with papillary thyroid cancer or a benign thyroid nodule (not recorded which). Some clones in this sample may be carry-over from other donors' samples. The chain has TRBV19 and TRBJ2-1; D perhaps matches TRBD1 (6 bases). Sequencing was performed on blood. The CDR3 DNA follows: TGTGCCAGTAGTATGGCGACAGGTTACAATGAGCAGTTCTTC. It specifies CASSMATGYNEQFF. Variable domain in full (rest from reference TRBV19 and TRBJ2-1): DGGITQSPKYLFRKEGQNVTLSCEQNLNHDAMYWYRQDPGQGLRLIYYSQIVNDFQKGDIAEGYSVSREKKESFPLTVTSAQKNPTAFYLCASSMATGYNEQFFGPGTRLTVL.